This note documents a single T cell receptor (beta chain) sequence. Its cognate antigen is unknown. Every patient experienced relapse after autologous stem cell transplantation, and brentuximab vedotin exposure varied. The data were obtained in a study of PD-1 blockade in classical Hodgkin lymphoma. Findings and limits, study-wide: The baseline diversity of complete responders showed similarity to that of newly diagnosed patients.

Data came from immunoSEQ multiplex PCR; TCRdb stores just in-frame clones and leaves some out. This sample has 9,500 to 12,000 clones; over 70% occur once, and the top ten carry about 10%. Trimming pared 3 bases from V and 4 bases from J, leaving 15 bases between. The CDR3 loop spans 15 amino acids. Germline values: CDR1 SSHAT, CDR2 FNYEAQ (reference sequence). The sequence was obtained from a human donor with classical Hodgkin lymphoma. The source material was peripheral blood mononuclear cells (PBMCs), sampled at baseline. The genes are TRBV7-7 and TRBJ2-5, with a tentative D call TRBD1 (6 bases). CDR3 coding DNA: TGTGCCAGCAGCTTGGGGACACCTTTCCGAGAGACCCAGTACTTC. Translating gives CASSLGTPFRETQYF. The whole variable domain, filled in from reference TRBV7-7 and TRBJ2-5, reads GAGVSQSPRYKVTKRGQDVTLRCDPISSHATLYWYQQALGQGPEFLTYFNYEAQPDKSGLPSDRFSAERPEGSISTLTIQRTEQRDSAMYRCASSLGTPFRETQYFGPGTRLLVL.